These 26 T cell receptor beta chains came from one sample sequenced in a study of OX40 agonist ivuxolimab in advanced cancers. Assay used: immunoSEQ multiplex PCR; TCRdb lists only in-frame clones, some missing. Among roughly 100,000 clones listed, 85% to 95% were seen once. Sequenced here: CD4+ or CD8+ T cells sorted from blood, sampled in a trial of the OX40 agonist ivuxolimab. Receptors originate from an adult with an advanced solid tumor such as melanoma, head and neck, liver or kidney cancer.

The chain uses TRBV19 and TRBJ2-1, with no clear D. V was pared by 5 bases and J by 7 bases, with 9 bases between. The CDR3 has 12 residues. Germline-derived CDR1 and CDR2 are LNHDA and SQIVND (reference sequence). CDR3 sequence reads: CASSPQRNEQFF. The CDR3 nucleotides are TGTGCCAGTAGTCCTCAGAGGAATGAGCAGTTCTTC.

J is TRBJ1-6 and V is TRBV19; possible D gene TRBD1, 6 bases. V lost 11 bases to trimming and J lost 3 bases, with 14 bases between them. Germline V gene sequence: CDR1 LNHDA, CDR2 SQIVND (reference sequence). The CDR3 loop spans 14 amino acids. DNA of the CDR3: TGTGCCTCCTCCGGGGACAACTATAATTCACCCCTCCACTTT. This encodes CASSGDNYNSPLHF.

CDR3 bases: TGTGCCAGCAGCTTAGCAGGCCCCGAAGCTTTCTTT. Translated: CASSLAGPEAFF. The V gene is TRBV7-9, the J gene TRBJ1-1, with D hard to call. The germline CDR1 and CDR2 sequences are SEHNR and FQNEAQ (reference sequence). The CDR3 is made up of 12 amino acids. With 0 bases removed from V and 8 bases from J, the gap between germline ends came to 7 bases.

The chain employs TRBV6-1 and TRBJ1-2; D is perhaps TRBD1 (6 bases). The CDR3 runs 15 residues. Trimming removed 1 base at V and 5 bases at J, with 14 bases between. Germline loops: CDR1 MNHNS, CDR2 SASEGT. CDR3 sequence: CASSEGEGGTYGYTF. The CDR3 DNA is TGTGCCAGCAGTGAAGGGGAGGGGGGGACTTATGGCTACACCTTC.

The genes are TRBV7-8 and TRBJ1-2; TRBD1 might be the D (5 bases). V was cut by 3 bases and J by 2 bases, with 7 bases left in between. This CDR3 has 13 residues. The V gene's germline CDR1 is SGHVS and CDR2 FQNEAQ. CDR3 DNA: TGTGCCAGCAGCTTTGGGGGGAACTATGGCTACACCTTC. This encodes CASSFGGNYGYTF.

This clone was detected only once. The genes are TRBV7-9 and TRBJ1-2; D remains unclear. The CDR3 sequence is 12 residues long. Germline V lookup: CDR1 SEHNR, CDR2 FQNEAQ (reference sequence). The V end was cut by 3 bases, the J end by 2 bases, with 4 bases between. The CDR3: CASSFDNYGYTF. The CDR3 region has the DNA TGTGCCAGCAGCTTTGACAACTATGGCTACACCTTC.

This chain links TRBV5-1 with TRBJ1-1; the match to TRBD1 covers 8 bases. After removal of 4 bases from V and 7 bases from J, the junction contained 6 bases not matched to a gene. Germline V gene sequence: CDR1 SGHRS, CDR2 YFSETQ. This CDR3 region has 13 residues. The CDR3 DNA is TGCGCCAGCAGCGGAGGACAGGGAGGTGAAGCTTTCTTT. Translating it yields CASSGGQGGEAFF.

V gene TRBV7-8 combines with J gene TRBJ2-1, with TRBD2 matching over 9 bases. Looked up from germline, CDR1 is SGHVS and CDR2 is FQNEAQ. V lost 0 bases, J lost 9 bases, and 9 bases stayed unmatched. The CDR3 totals 16 residues. This CDR3 reads CASSLAAAGGPSEQFF. CDR3 in DNA: TGTGCCAGCAGCTTAGCGGCTGCGGGAGGGCCGAGTGAGCAGTTCTTC.

The chain uses TRBV30 and TRBJ1-1; D remains ambiguous. Deletions cut 3 bases from V and 4 bases from J, with 15 bases between. CDR3 length: 14 amino acids. Germline V lookup: CDR1 GTSNPN, CDR2 SVGIG (reference sequence). CDR3 sequence: CAWRTLALSTEAFF. For the CDR3, the DNA is TGTGCCTGGAGGACGCTCGCCCTGAGCACTGAAGCTTTCTTT.

The V call is TRBV20-1, the J call TRBJ1-2; D is undetermined. The V end was cut by 6 bases, the J end by 8 bases, with 13 bases between. Germline V gene lookup returns CDR1 DFQATT and CDR2 SNEGSKA (reference sequence). The CDR3 runs 11 residues. CDR3 loop: CSALGSVGYTF. The CDR3 nucleotides read TGCAGTGCATTAGGTTCGGTCGGCTACACCTTC.

The rearrangement links TRBV28 to TRBJ2-7; 8 bases fit TRBD1. After removal of 4 bases from V and 7 bases from J, the junction contained 12 bases not matched to a gene. Germline CDR1 and CDR2: MDHEN and SYDVKM. The CDR3 length is 15 residues. The CDR3 DNA reads as TGTGCCAGCAGTTCCGCCGGGACAGGTTCCTTGGAGCAGTACTTC. It yields the protein CASSSAGTGSLEQYF. The whole variable domain, remainder taken from reference TRBV28 and TRBJ2-7, is DVKVTQSSRYLVKRTGEKVFLECVQDMDHENMFWYRQDPGLGLRLIYFSYDVKMKEKGDIPEGYSVSREKKERFSLILESASTNQTSMYLCASSSAGTGSLEQYFGPGTRLTVT.

J is TRBJ2-3 and V is TRBV18; unclear D gene. Trimming removed 3 bases at V and 0 bases at J, with 7 bases between. The CDR3 loop spans 14 amino acids. Germline CDR1 and CDR2: KGHSH and LQKENI. Written as DNA, the CDR3 is TGTGCCAGCTCACCTCTGTCTAGCACAGATACGCAGTATTTT. Amino acids: CASSPLSSTDTQYF.

The chain is built from TRBV7-2 and TRBJ1-6; D gene ambiguous. The CDR3 consists of 13 residues. V gave up 4 bases and J gave up 3 bases, with 4 bases separating them. The germline V gene has CDR1 SGHTA and CDR2 FQGNSA. The CDR3 loop is CASSSDYNSPLHF. The CDR3 DNA sequence: TGTGCCAGCAGCTCGGACTATAATTCACCCCTCCACTTT.

This clone showed up just once. The chain carries TRBV5-6 and TRBJ2-3; weak D call: TRBD1 (6 bases). Germline loops: CDR1 SGHDT, CDR2 YYEEEE. The CDR3 is made up of 13 amino acids. Trimming stripped 10 bases from V and 4 bases from J, with 16 bases between. The CDR3 DNA sequence: TGTGCCGGTTCTTTACAGGGATCAGATACGCAGTATTTT. Residues: CAGSLQGSDTQYF.

The chain carries TRBV7-2 and TRBJ1-1; 8 positions agree with TRBD1. With V trimmed by 3 bases and J by 6 bases, 6 bases remained unmatched. CDR1 is SGHTA, CDR2 FQGNSA, per germline. CDR3 length: 14 residues. The CDR3 here is CASSLQGADAEAFF. CDR3 nucleotide sequence: TGTGCCAGCAGCTTGCAGGGGGCTGACGCTGAAGCTTTCTTT.

The V gene is TRBV28, the J gene TRBJ1-5; D call uncertain. This CDR3 has 12 residues. CDR1 and CDR2 (germline): MDHEN, SYDVKM. The V and J ends lost 5 bases and 0 bases respectively, with 2 bases between them. The chain's CDR3 is CASSDSNQPQHF. The DNA of the CDR3 is TGTGCCAGCAGTGATAGCAATCAGCCCCAGCATTTT.

The genes are TRBV7-6 and TRBJ1-3; weak D call: TRBD1 (6 bases). The CDR3 sequence is 13 residues long. CDR1 and CDR2 (germline): SGHVS, FNYEAQ. Written as DNA, the CDR3 is TGTGCATCACAGGGCTACTCTGGAAACACCATATATTTT. Translating it yields CASQGYSGNTIYF.

The V and J genes are TRBV5-4 and TRBJ1-2; no firm D call. CDR3 length: 14 amino acids. V was cut by 3 bases and J by 3 bases, with 12 bases left in between. Germline loops: CDR1 SGHNT, CDR2 YYREEE (reference sequence). The CDR3 loop is CASSWGPLDYGYTF. For the CDR3, the DNA is TGTGCCAGCAGCTGGGGTCCCTTGGACTATGGCTACACCTTC.

This chain joins TRBV5-1 and TRBJ2-3; 7 nucleotides agree with TRBD1. The CDR3 covers 16 residues. Looked up from germline, CDR1 is SGHRS and CDR2 is YFSETQ. Trimming removed 0 bases from V and 2 bases from J; junction bases left unmatched: 6. The CDR3 loop reads CASSLGPGQYTDTQYF. In DNA, the CDR3 is TGCGCCAGCAGCTTGGGGCCGGGACAGTACACAGATACGCAGTATTTT.

V and J are TRBV6-6 and TRBJ1-1, with D unclear. Trimming left V 2 bases short and J 7 bases short, with 8 bases between. Germline CDR1 and CDR2: MNHNY and SVGAGI (reference sequence). The CDR3 spans 12 residues. The CDR3 sequence is CASSYVGREAFF. In nucleotides, the CDR3 is TGTGCCAGCAGTTACGTCGGACGTGAAGCTTTCTTT.

The genes are TRBV6-5 and TRBJ2-3; 9 bases fit TRBD2. The V gene's germline CDR1 is MNHEY and CDR2 SVGAGI. The CDR3 loop spans 15 amino acids. V gave up 6 bases and J gave up 2 bases; unmatched junction bases: 6. The CDR3, as DNA: TGTGCCAGCAGAAATAGCGGGAGAAACACAGATACGCAGTATTTT. This encodes CASRNSGRNTDTQYF.

This clone turned up a few times. The CDR3 is CASSQEGGALVGYTF. The CDR3 DNA follows: TGTGCCAGCAGCCAAGAGGGCGGGGCGCTTGTAGGCTACACCTTC. This sequence joins TRBV4-2 and TRBJ1-2, with a weak D call TRBD1 (5 bases). V lost 0 bases to trimming and J lost 8 bases, with 16 bases between them. CDR1 and CDR2 (germline): LGHNA, YNFKEQ. The length of the CDR3 is 15 residues.

The chain employs TRBV6-5 and TRBJ2-3; possible D gene TRBD2, 5 bases. The CDR3 loop spans 16 amino acids. In germline, CDR1 is MNHEY, CDR2 SVGAGI. Trimming shortened V by 0 bases and J by 2 bases, and 12 bases separated the two germline ends. Here the CDR3 DNA reads TGTGCCAGCAGTTACTCTTACAGCGGCTACACAGATACGCAGTATTTT. Translation: CASSYSYSGYTDTQYF.

The CDR3 nucleotides read TGCGCCAGCAGCCAAGAATTGATAGGCGGGGGGCAAGAGACCCAGTACTTC. Protein: CASSQELIGGGQETQYF. The gene calls are TRBV4-1 and TRBJ2-5, with 8 bases aligning to TRBD2. The CDR3 is 17 amino acids. V shed 0 bases and J 2 bases; nucleotides not matched to a gene: 8. Germline V gives CDR1 MGHRA, CDR2 YSYEKL.

The V call is TRBV5-1, the J call TRBJ2-3; TRBD2 agrees at 7 bases. The CDR3 has 15 amino acids. Unmatched junction bases numbered 3, after V lost 0 bases and J lost 2 bases. Per germline, CDR1 SGHRS and CDR2 YFSETQ. CDR3 bases: TGCGCCAGCAGCTTGGTGGGGGGGATCACAGATACGCAGTATTTT. This translates into CASSLVGGITDTQYF.

The chain has TRBV6-5 and TRBJ1-5; D is unresolved. Germline V gene data show CDR1 as MNHEY and CDR2 as SVGAGI. Trimming took off 8 bases at V and 5 bases at J, with 10 bases between the two ends. The CDR3 length is 12 residues. This CDR3 is CASGETHQPQHF. The CDR3 DNA follows: TGTGCCAGCGGGGAAACTCATCAGCCCCAGCATTTT.